Below, 29 T cell receptor beta chains from the same sample are listed, as sequenced in a study of cytomegalovirus exposure and HLA in healthy donors. Some clones are missing from TCRdb's copy, which holds only in-frame ones; the method was immunoSEQ multiplex PCR. Counted here are under 200,000 clones, 85% to 90% occurring once; the ten biggest clones make up about a tenth. Input material: PBMCs. The receptors were gathered from a woman under 30 in good health and CMV-seropositive.

CDR3: CASSATSGTQETQYF. CDR3 sequence (DNA): TGTGCCAGCAGTGCGACTAGCGGGACCCAAGAGACCCAGTACTTC. V gene TRBV6-4 combines with J gene TRBJ2-5, with 11 bases identical to TRBD2. V lost 4 bases and J lost 1; bases outside the gene matches: 2. The CDR3 contains 15 residues. From germline, CDR1 is MRHNA and CDR2 SNTAGT.

The chain employs TRBV2 and TRBJ1-5; D perhaps matches TRBD1 (5 bases). Germline-derived CDR1 and CDR2 are SNHLY and FYNNEI. The CDR3 length is 11 residues. V shed 5 bases and J shed 7 bases, with 6 bases lying between them. The CDR3 DNA reads as TGTGCCAGCAGTTCAGGGCAGCCCCAGCATTTT. Its translation: CASSSGQPQHF.

The chain combines TRBV19 with TRBJ1-5, with 8 positions matching TRBD1. The germline gives CDR1 LNHDA, CDR2 SQIVND (reference sequence). V lost 3 bases, J lost 2 bases, and 3 bases stayed unmatched. The length of the CDR3 is 15 residues. The CDR3 region has the DNA TGTGCCAGTAGTATCGGACAGGGAGGCAATCAGCCCCAGCATTTT. The encoded protein is CASSIGQGGNQPQHF. The full variable domain, in which reference TRBV19 and TRBJ1-5 provide the parts outside the CDR3, is DGGITQSPKYLFRKEGQNVTLSCEQNLNHDAMYWYRQDPGQGLRLIYYSQIVNDFQKGDIAEGYSVSREKKESFPLTVTSAQKNPTAFYLCASSIGQGGNQPQHFGDGTRLSIL.

This clone appeared once. The genes are TRBV5-5 and TRBJ2-3; TRBD2 agrees at 10 bases. This CDR3 region has 15 residues. CDR1 and CDR2 (germline): SGHKS, YYEKEE (reference sequence). V shed 2 bases and J 3 bases; nucleotides not matched to a gene: 3. The CDR3 region is CASSLTSGDTDTQYF. CDR3 bases: TGTGCCAGCAGCTTAACTAGCGGGGATACAGATACGCAGTATTTT.

This clone was detected a few times. The chain joins TRBV5-4 to TRBJ2-7; TRBD2 matches 10 bases. Germline V lookup: CDR1 SGHNT, CDR2 YYREEE (reference sequence). The length of the CDR3 is 17 residues. The trim removed 4 bases at V and 4 bases at J, leaving 14 bases unmatched. The CDR3 is CASSRGGGLAGVYEQYF. The CDR3 DNA is TGTGCCAGCAGCCGTGGGGGCGGTCTAGCGGGAGTATACGAGCAGTACTTC.

The gene calls are TRBV2 and TRBJ2-5; D ambiguous. CDR3 size: 14 residues. The germline CDR1 and CDR2 sequences are SNHLY and FYNNEI. Trimming pared 5 bases from V and 0 bases from J, leaving 10 bases between. The chain's CDR3 is CASSLAGYQETQYF. CDR3 sequence (DNA): TGTGCCAGCAGTTTGGCAGGCTACCAAGAGACCCAGTACTTC.

The chain links TRBV6-5 to TRBJ1-2, with a tentative D call TRBD1 (6 bases). The CDR3 contains 14 residues. With 5 bases removed from V and 5 bases from J, the gap between germline ends came to 15 bases. Germline CDR1 is MNHEY and CDR2 is SVGAGI. The CDR3 coding sequence is TGTGCCAGCAGTGGCCCGGGACAAAATTATGGCTACACCTTC. It translates to CASSGPGQNYGYTF.

The V gene is TRBV23-1, the J gene TRBJ2-7, with D perhaps matching TRBD2 (5 bases). TRBV23-1 carries the ORF label, with uncertain function. This CDR3 has 18 residues. Trimming stripped 2 bases from V and 1 base from J, with 21 bases between. The CDR3 is CASSQGFTEGRPSYEQYF. The DNA for the CDR3 is TGCGCCAGCAGTCAAGGGTTTACAGAGGGCAGGCCTTCCTACGAGCAGTACTTC.

Only a few counts were recorded for this clone. The rearrangement joins TRBV6-6 to TRBJ2-1, with TRBD2 matching 9 bases. The CDR3 runs 13 residues. Germline trimming cut 10 bases from V and 2 bases from J; bases unmatched to any gene: 3. Germline V gene lookup returns CDR1 MNHNY and CDR2 SVGAGI (reference sequence). Written as DNA, the CDR3 is TGTGCCACTATAGCGGGAGCCTACAATGAGCAGTTCTTC. This codes for CATIAGAYNEQFF.

V is TRBV27 and J is TRBJ2-4, with D perhaps TRBD2 (6 bases). CDR3 length equals 14 residues. Germline V gene sequence: CDR1 MNHEY, CDR2 SMNVEV (reference sequence). V was pared by 5 bases and J by 9 bases, with 17 bases between. CDR3 loop: CASSLGTPGGIQYF. The CDR3, as DNA: TGTGCCAGCAGTCTCGGGACTCCCGGTGGCATTCAGTACTTC.

V and J are TRBV9 and TRBJ2-5, with no clear D. From germline, CDR1 is SGDLS and CDR2 YYNGEE. V lost 0 bases and J 1 base, leaving 10 bases between the germline ends. This CDR3 is built from 15 residues. The CDR3 sequence: CASSVGLGPQETQYF. The CDR3 DNA sequence: TGTGCCAGCAGCGTAGGTCTAGGTCCCCAAGAGACCCAGTACTTC.

The chain uses TRBV28 and TRBJ1-1, with D maybe TRBD1 (6 bases). The length of the CDR3 is 14 residues. Germline V gene data show CDR1 as MDHEN and CDR2 as SYDVKM. Trimming pared 7 bases from V and 6 bases from J, leaving 18 bases between. CDR3 in DNA: TGTGCCAGCATAGCTACAGGGTTCAGCGCTGAAGCTTTCTTT. This translates into CASIATGFSAEAFF.

The rearrangement links TRBV6-1 to TRBJ2-1; unclear D gene. The V end lost 2 bases, the J end lost 5 bases, and 13 bases lay between the germline ends. The CDR3 sequence is 15 residues long. Germline assignment: CDR1 MNHNS and CDR2 SASEGT. CDR3 DNA: TGTGCCAGCAGTGAAACCCTCGGGTCTAACAATGAGCAGTTCTTC. Its translation: CASSETLGSNNEQFF.

This clone was counted a few times. The chain couples TRBV20-1 to TRBJ2-7; D perhaps matches TRBD2 (5 bases). V gave up 7 bases and J gave up 5 bases, with 12 bases separating them. The CDR3 spans 11 residues. Germline values: CDR1 DFQATT, CDR2 SNEGSKA (reference sequence). The CDR3 reads CSGSSSHEQYF. CDR3 in DNA: TGCAGTGGGTCTAGCTCGCACGAGCAGTACTTC.

In its sample, this clone was seen a few times. This chain connects TRBV13 to TRBJ2-1; a possible D gene is TRBD2 (5 bases). This CDR3 spans 18 amino acids. V was shortened by 5 bases and J by 1 base, with 21 bases between the two germline ends. Germline V gene lookup returns CDR1 PRHDT and CDR2 FYEKMQ (reference sequence). The CDR3 loop reads CASSLAFIRDSSYNEQFF. CDR3 sequence (DNA): TGTGCCAGCAGCCTAGCTTTTATACGGGATAGTTCCTACAATGAGCAGTTCTTC.

The chain joins TRBV27 to TRBJ1-4; perhaps TRBD1 as D (6 bases). CDR3 length: 16 amino acids. V was shortened by 5 bases and J by 7 bases, with 20 bases between the two germline ends. Germline CDR1 is MNHEY and CDR2 is SMNVEV (reference sequence). The CDR3 is CASSARTGGPIEKLFF. The CDR3 DNA follows: TGTGCCAGCAGTGCCCGAACGGGGGGGCCCATTGAAAAACTGTTTTTT.

This clone was observed a few times. The chain uses TRBV5-6 and TRBJ2-5; D gene ambiguous. V gave up 5 bases and J gave up 5 bases, with 10 bases separating them. Germline CDR1 is SGHDT and CDR2 is YYEEEE. There are 12 residues in the CDR3. CDR3 coding DNA: TGTGCCAGCAGTCCCCTCCGGGAGACCCAGTACTTC. It codes for CASSPLRETQYF.

The J gene is TRBJ2-7, the V gene TRBV7-3, with 7 bases that match TRBD2. The V gene's germline CDR1 is SGHTA and CDR2 FQGTGA. Trimming cost V 4 bases and J 4 bases; bases outside gene matches: 7. This CDR3 is built from 14 residues. The CDR3 nucleotides are TGTGCCAGCAGCTCTAGCGGAGGATCTTACGAGCAGTACTTC. This sequence encodes CASSSSGGSYEQYF.

This chain links TRBV10-1 with TRBJ2-1; TRBD2 aligns across 10 bases. The CDR3 covers 16 residues. The germline V gene encodes CDR1 WNHNN and CDR2 SYGVQD (reference sequence). The V segment lost 1 base and the J segment 5 bases; nucleotides outside the gene matches: 5. CDR3 in DNA: TGCGCCAGCAGTGAGTGGTCTAGCGGGAGAGACAATGAGCAGTTCTTC. Translating it yields CASSEWSSGRDNEQFF.

This chain uses TRBV7-2 with TRBJ2-7; D may be TRBD2 (6 bases). From germline, CDR1 is SGHTA and CDR2 FQGNSA. The CDR3 contains 15 residues. Trimming cost V 5 bases and J 4 bases, with 18 bases left between them. The CDR3, as DNA: TGTGCCAGCAGCCCCCATGCCGGGAGTTCGTACGAGCAGTACTTC. This sequence encodes CASSPHAGSSYEQYF.

The rearrangement links TRBV9 to TRBJ1-5, with D maybe TRBD1 (6 bases). Germline values: CDR1 SGDLS, CDR2 YYNGEE. The V and J ends lost 4 bases and 6 bases respectively, with 17 bases between them. The CDR3 has 15 amino acids. Here the CDR3 DNA reads TGTGCCAGCAGCCCAGGGGCAGGGGTAGGTCAGCCCCAGCATTTT. Its translation: CASSPGAGVGQPQHF.

The J gene is TRBJ2-7, the V gene TRBV19; 12 bases agree with TRBD2. This CDR3 has 16 amino acids. The V and J ends lost 6 bases and 4 bases, in that order; junction bases with no gene match: 10. Germline CDR1 LNHDA, CDR2 SQIVND (reference sequence). The CDR3 here is CASSLALAGGGYEQYF. CDR3 nucleotide sequence: TGTGCCAGTAGCCTGGCACTAGCGGGAGGAGGTTACGAGCAGTACTTC.

The chain uses TRBV9 and TRBJ1-1; 7 nucleotides match TRBD1. CDR1 SGDLS and CDR2 YYNGEE come from the germline V gene. Germline trimming cut 7 bases from V and 10 bases from J; bases unmatched to any gene: 19. The CDR3 runs 15 residues. The CDR3 DNA follows: TGTGCCAGCGGGACAACAGGGGCAACGGGAGAAACAGCTTTCTTT. It encodes CASGTTGATGETAFF.

The V call is TRBV7-9, the J call TRBJ1-2, with D possibly being TRBD1 (5 bases). The V end lost 0 bases, the J end lost 7 bases, and 12 bases lay between the germline ends. Germline V CDR1 and CDR2: SEHNR, FQNEAQ (reference sequence). The CDR3 totals 14 residues. CDR3 nucleotides: TGTGCCAGCAGCTTAGCAGGGGCGAGCTCTGGCTACACCTTC. It yields the protein CASSLAGASSGYTF.

The chain uses TRBV4-1 and TRBJ2-5; D is perhaps TRBD2 (5 bases). The CDR3 is 15 amino acids. Germline V gives CDR1 MGHRA, CDR2 YSYEKL. V lost 2 bases to trimming and J lost 10 bases, with 20 bases between them. The CDR3 bases are TGCGCCAGCAGCCAACCAAGGGAAGCGGAGCGGATCCAGTACTTC. Amino acid sequence: CASSQPREAERIQYF.

The J gene is TRBJ1-3, the V gene TRBV11-2, with D possibly TRBD1 on 5 matching bases. Germline-derived CDR1 and CDR2 are SGHAT and FQNNGV. The V gene lost 3 bases and the J gene lost 4 bases, with 10 bases spanning the gap. The CDR3 totals 14 residues. Here the CDR3 reads CASSFLGQGNTIYF. The CDR3 DNA follows: TGTGCCAGCAGCTTTTTGGGGCAAGGAAACACCATATATTTT.

The J gene is TRBJ1-1, the V gene TRBV5-1, with 7 nucleotides matching TRBD1. CDR1 and CDR2 from the germline V gene are SGHRS and YFSETQ. The CDR3 extends over 13 amino acids. Unmatched junction bases numbered 5, after V lost 4 bases and J lost 5 bases. For the CDR3, the DNA is TGCGCCAGCAGCACGGGACAGACGACTGAAGCTTTCTTT. Amino acids: CASSTGQTTEAFF.

The CDR3 region has the DNA TGTGCCAGCAGGAAGGACAGGGCAGGGACCGGGGAGCTGTTTTTT. Translation: CASRKDRAGTGELFF. The V and J genes are TRBV28 and TRBJ2-2; 8 bases agree with TRBD1. V trimming: 6 bases; J trimming: 5 bases; junction bases outside the gene matches: 8. From germline, CDR1 is MDHEN and CDR2 SYDVKM. The CDR3 spans 15 residues.

The rearrangement joins TRBV7-3 to TRBJ2-1, with D perhaps TRBD2 (5 bases). Trimming took off 2 bases at V and 5 bases at J, with 13 bases between the two ends. This CDR3 is built from 15 residues. Germline lookup yields CDR1 SGHTA and CDR2 FQGTGA. CDR3 region: CASSLGRGFDNEQFF. The CDR3 nucleotides read TGTGCCAGCAGCTTAGGGCGCGGGTTCGACAATGAGCAGTTCTTC.